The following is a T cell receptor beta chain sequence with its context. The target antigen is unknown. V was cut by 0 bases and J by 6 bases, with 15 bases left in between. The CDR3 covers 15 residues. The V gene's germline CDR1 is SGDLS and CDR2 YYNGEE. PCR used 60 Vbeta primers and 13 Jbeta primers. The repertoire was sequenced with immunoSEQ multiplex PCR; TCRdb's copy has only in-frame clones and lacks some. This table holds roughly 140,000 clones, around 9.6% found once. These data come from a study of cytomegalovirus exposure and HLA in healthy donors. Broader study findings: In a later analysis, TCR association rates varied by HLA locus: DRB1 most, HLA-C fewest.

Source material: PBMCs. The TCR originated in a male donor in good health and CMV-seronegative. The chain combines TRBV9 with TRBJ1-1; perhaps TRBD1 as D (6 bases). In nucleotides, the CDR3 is TGTGCCAGCAGCGTAGGAGGCAAAAGGGGGTCTGAAGCTTTCTTT. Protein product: CASSVGGKRGSEAFF.